What follows describes a single T cell receptor beta chain. This entry is derived from a study of siplizumab effects on memory and regulatory T cells. Germline V gene sequence: CDR1 SGHTA, CDR2 FQGTGA. The CDR3 runs to 13 residues. The germline V and J ends were trimmed by 6 bases and 2 bases, with 10 bases remaining between them. Produced via immunoSEQ multiplex PCR; TCRdb's table is partial and in-frame only. This sample has approximately 60,000 clones, with 70% to 80% found just once. Sequenced input: memory CD4+ T cells sorted from blood. This sequence joins TRBV7-3 and TRBJ1-1; D is possibly TRBD1 (5 bases). The sequence was obtained from a human donor in good health. This CDR3 is CASSYDSNTEAFF. Written as DNA, the CDR3 is TGTGCCAGCAGTTACGACAGTAACACTGAAGCTTTCTTT.